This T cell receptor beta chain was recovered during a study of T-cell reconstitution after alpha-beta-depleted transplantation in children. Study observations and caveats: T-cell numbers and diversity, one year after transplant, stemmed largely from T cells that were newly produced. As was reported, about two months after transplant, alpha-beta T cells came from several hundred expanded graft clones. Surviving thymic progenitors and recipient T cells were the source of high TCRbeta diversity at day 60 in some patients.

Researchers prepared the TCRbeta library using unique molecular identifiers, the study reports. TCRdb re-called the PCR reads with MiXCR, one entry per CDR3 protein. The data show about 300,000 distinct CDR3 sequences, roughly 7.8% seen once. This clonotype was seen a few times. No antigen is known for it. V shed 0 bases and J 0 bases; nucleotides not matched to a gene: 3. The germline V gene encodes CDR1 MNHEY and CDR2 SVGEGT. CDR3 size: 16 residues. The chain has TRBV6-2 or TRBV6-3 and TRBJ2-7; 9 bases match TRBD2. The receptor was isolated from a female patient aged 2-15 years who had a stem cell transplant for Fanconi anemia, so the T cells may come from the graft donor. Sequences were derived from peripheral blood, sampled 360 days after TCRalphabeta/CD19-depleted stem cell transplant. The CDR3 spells CASSYSRLAASYEQYF. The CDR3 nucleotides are TGTGCCAGCAGTTACTCGCGACTAGCGGCCTCCTACGAGCAGTACTTC.